This T cell receptor (beta chain) was obtained from a study of blood T cell repertoires in COVID-19. Study summary: The samples span acute and convalescent COVID-19 from the United States, Italy and Spain. T cells, B-cell-depleted T cells, or PBMCs provided the cDNA or gDNA that served as material.

Per the authors' pipeline: Using reference gene primer amplification, nucleated cell counts were estimated. This table comes from immunoSEQ multiplex PCR, and its TCRdb copy is limited to in-frame clones, with some not included. The V and J calls and clone size were taken over from that table, and D and trimming were inferred from the DNA. The table has under 500,000 clones, approximately 90% seen once. CDR1 and CDR2 from the germline V gene are LGHDT and YNNKEL (reference sequence). J was trimmed by 1 base and V by 7 bases; bases with no gene match: 5. This CDR3 contains 14 residues. The sequenced material came from peripheral blood. The sequence derives from a woman aged 25-40 years with acute or convalescent COVID-19. The V gene is TRBV3-1 (or the pseudogene TRBV3-2), the J gene TRBJ2-3, with 7 bases matching TRBD1. The CDR3: CASKETGRTDTQYF. CDR3 sequence (DNA): TGTGCCAGCAAAGAGACAGGGCGCACAGATACGCAGTATTTT.